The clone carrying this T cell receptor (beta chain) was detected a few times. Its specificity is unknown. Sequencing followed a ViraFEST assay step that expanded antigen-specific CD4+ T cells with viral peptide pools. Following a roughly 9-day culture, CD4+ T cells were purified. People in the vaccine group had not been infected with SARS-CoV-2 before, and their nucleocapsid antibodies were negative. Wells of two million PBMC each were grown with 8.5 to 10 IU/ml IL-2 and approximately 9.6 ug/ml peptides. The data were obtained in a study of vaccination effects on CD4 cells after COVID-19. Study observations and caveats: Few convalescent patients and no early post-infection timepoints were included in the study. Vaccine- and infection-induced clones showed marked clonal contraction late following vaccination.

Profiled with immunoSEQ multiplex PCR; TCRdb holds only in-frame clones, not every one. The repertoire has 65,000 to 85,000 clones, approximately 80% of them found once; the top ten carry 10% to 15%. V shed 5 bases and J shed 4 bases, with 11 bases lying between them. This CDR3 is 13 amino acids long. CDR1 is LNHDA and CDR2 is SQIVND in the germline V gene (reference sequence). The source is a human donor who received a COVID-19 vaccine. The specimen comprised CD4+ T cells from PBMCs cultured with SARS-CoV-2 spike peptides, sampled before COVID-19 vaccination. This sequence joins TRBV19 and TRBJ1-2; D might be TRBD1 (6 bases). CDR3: CASSHNRVYGYTF. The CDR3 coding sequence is TGTGCCAGTAGTCACAACAGGGTCTATGGCTACACCTTC.